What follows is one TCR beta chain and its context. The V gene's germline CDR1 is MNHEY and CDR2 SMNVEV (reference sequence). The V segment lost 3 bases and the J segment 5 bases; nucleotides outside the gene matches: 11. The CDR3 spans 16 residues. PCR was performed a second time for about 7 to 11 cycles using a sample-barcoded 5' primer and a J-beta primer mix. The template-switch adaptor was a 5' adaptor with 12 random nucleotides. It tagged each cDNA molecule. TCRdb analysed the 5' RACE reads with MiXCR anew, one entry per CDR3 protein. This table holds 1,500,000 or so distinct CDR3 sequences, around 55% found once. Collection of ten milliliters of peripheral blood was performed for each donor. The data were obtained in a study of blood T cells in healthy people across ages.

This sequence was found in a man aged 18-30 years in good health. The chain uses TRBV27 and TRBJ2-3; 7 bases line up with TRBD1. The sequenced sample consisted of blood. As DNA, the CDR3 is TGTGCCAGCAGTTTTTTAGCCAGGGGGAACAAAGATACGCAGTATTTT. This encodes CASSFLARGNKDTQYF.